These 32 T cell receptor beta chains were all obtained from the same sample, sequenced in a study of T cells after posttransplantation cyclophosphamide. Cyclophosphamide on days +3 and +4 followed busulfan-fludarabine conditioning and a marrow graft. Generated by immunoSEQ multiplex PCR, the TCRdb table keeps only in-frame clones and is missing some. The sample consists of about 19,000 clones, under 80% of them appearing once. The sequenced sample was PBMCs, obtained after an allogeneic stem cell transplant with post-transplant cyclophosphamide. Receptors were obtained from a male patient aged 25-45 years who received an allogeneic stem cell transplant from a related donor, was CMV-positive, and had acute GVHD only. The T cells may come from the graft donor.

The table lists this clone with many counts. This sequence joins TRBV15 and TRBJ2-1; the match to TRBD2 covers 9 bases. The ends lost 3 bases at V and 8 bases at J; junction bases unmatched: 5. The CDR3 is made up of 14 amino acids. The V gene's germline CDR1 is LNHNV and CDR2 YYDKDF (reference sequence). The CDR3 DNA reads as TGTGCCACCAGCAGGTCCAGACTAGCGGATGAGCAGTTCTTC. Translated: CATSRSRLADEQFF.

The J gene is TRBJ1-1, the V gene TRBV5-1; D unclear. V shed 0 bases and J shed 1 base, with 7 bases lying between them. CDR3 length: 14 residues. Germline values: CDR1 SGHRS, CDR2 YFSETQ. The CDR3 region is CASSLDGSNTEAFF. CDR3 in DNA: TGCGCCAGCAGCTTGGACGGTTCGAACACTGAAGCTTTCTTT.

The CDR3 loop reads CASSPLFSGNTIYF. The CDR3, as DNA: TGTGCCAGCAGCCCCCTTTTTTCTGGAAACACCATATATTTT. The rearrangement joins TRBV7-9 to TRBJ1-3; no definite D call. CDR3 size: 14 residues. CDR1 is SEHNR, CDR2 FQNEAQ, per germline (reference sequence). Trimming removed 5 bases from V and 1 base from J, with 9 bases in between.

This chain connects TRBV4-2 to TRBJ2-3; the match to TRBD2 covers 11 bases. CDR3 length: 20 amino acids. Per germline, CDR1 LGHNA and CDR2 YNFKEQ. The V segment lost 0 bases and the J segment 1 base; nucleotides outside the gene matches: 12. In nucleotides, the CDR3 is TGTGCCAGCAGCCAAGATGGGGGTAGCGGGGGGGCTTGGGGCACAGATACGCAGTATTTT. Encoded protein: CASSQDGGSGGAWGTDTQYF.

This clone was found a few times. The CDR3 protein is CAWSPGLAGDYEQYF. The CDR3 nucleotides read TGTGCCTGGAGCCCGGGACTAGCGGGGGACTACGAGCAGTACTTC. V usage is TRBV30 and J usage is TRBJ2-7; 14 bases align to TRBD2. Trimming took 3 bases from V and 3 from J; bases not matched to a gene: 4. Germline CDR1 is GTSNPN and CDR2 is SVGIG (reference sequence). The CDR3 loop spans 15 amino acids.

This clone was found once. The V and J genes are TRBV27 and TRBJ2-2; tentatively, D is TRBD1 (6 bases). This CDR3 region has 15 residues. Trimming pared 4 bases from V and 2 bases from J, leaving 11 bases between. Germline CDR1 and CDR2: MNHEY and SMNVEV (reference sequence). CDR3 nucleotide sequence: TGTGCCAGCAGTTCAAACAGGGTTAACACCGGGGAGCTGTTTTTT. Translation: CASSSNRVNTGELFF.

V gene TRBV6-6 combines with J gene TRBJ1-2; D possibly corresponds to TRBD1 (6 bases). Trimming pared 6 bases from V and 5 bases from J, leaving 13 bases between. The CDR3 is 13 amino acids. CDR1 is MNHNY, CDR2 SVGAGI, per germline (reference sequence). Written as DNA, the CDR3 is TGTGCCAGCAGCCGGGACAAGACTTATGGCTACACCTTC. It specifies CASSRDKTYGYTF.

This clone appeared a single time. The chain couples TRBV7-9 to TRBJ2-1; D is perhaps TRBD1 (5 bases). Trimming cost V 1 base and J 1 base, with 14 bases left between them. The CDR3 spans 17 residues. Germline V gene sequence: CDR1 SEHNR, CDR2 FQNEAQ (reference sequence). The CDR3 is CASSLGLTVKSYNEQFF. The CDR3 DNA reads TGTGCCAGCAGCTTAGGATTGACAGTTAAATCCTACAATGAGCAGTTCTTC.

This clone was detected a few times. The chain links TRBV28 to TRBJ1-2; 8 nucleotides agree with TRBD1. There are 15 residues in the CDR3. V lost 2 bases and J lost 3; bases outside the gene matches: 5. Germline V gene data show CDR1 as MDHEN and CDR2 as SYDVKM. CDR3 bases: TGTGCCAGCAGTTTACAGGGGGCGGAGGACTATGGCTACACCTTC. The encoded protein is CASSLQGAEDYGYTF.

The chain uses TRBV10-3 and TRBJ1-5; tentatively, D is TRBD1 (6 bases). The CDR3 has 15 amino acids. The V gene lost 1 base and the J gene lost 3 bases, with 10 bases spanning the gap. Germline CDR1 reads ENHRY; CDR2 reads SYGVKD. CDR3: CAISEWGGSNQPQHF. In DNA, the CDR3 is TGTGCCATCAGTGAGTGGGGGGGCTCCAATCAGCCCCAGCATTTT.

As DNA, the CDR3 is TGTGCCAGTAGTTGGCAAACCGGGGAGCTGTTTTTT. This translates into CASSWQTGELFF. This chain uses TRBV19 with TRBJ2-2; no definite D call. In germline, CDR1 is LNHDA, CDR2 SQIVND (reference sequence). CDR3 length: 12 residues. The ends were cut back, 5 bases at V and 5 bases at J, with 6 bases in the middle.

The chain couples TRBV19 to TRBJ2-1; 9 bases line up with TRBD1. V was pared by 6 bases and J by 7 bases, with 1 base of the junction left unmatched. The CDR3 is made up of 12 amino acids. Germline lookup yields CDR1 LNHDA and CDR2 SQIVND (reference sequence). The CDR3, as DNA: TGTGCCAGTAGGGGACAGGGTAATGAGCAGTTCTTC. It yields the protein CASRGQGNEQFF.

The V and J genes are TRBV7-9 and TRBJ1-6; no reliable D call. The V end lost 8 bases, the J end lost 6 bases, and 5 bases lay between the germline ends. Germline loops: CDR1 SEHNR, CDR2 FQNEAQ (reference sequence). The CDR3 consists of 11 residues. The CDR3 region has the DNA TGTGCCAGCGAGGGTAATTCACCCCTCCACTTT. Protein product: CASEGNSPLHF.

This rearrangement joins TRBV27 to TRBJ2-2, with TRBD1 matching over 9 bases. Trimming cost V 5 bases and J 4 bases; bases outside gene matches: 11. There are 17 residues in the CDR3. Germline loops: CDR1 MNHEY, CDR2 SMNVEV (reference sequence). The CDR3 nucleotides are TGTGCCAGCAGTCCTACAGGGGGCTCGCTGATCACCGGGGAGCTGTTTTTT. Translated: CASSPTGGSLITGELFF.

The V and J genes are TRBV7-3 and TRBJ2-1; TRBD2 matches at 8 bases. This CDR3 region has 18 residues. Germline CDR1 is SGHTA and CDR2 is FQGTGA. The J segment lost 4 bases and the V segment lost 1 base, leaving 12 bases of the junction unmatched. This CDR3 is CASSLNPNGRGDYNEQFF. The CDR3, as DNA: TGTGCCAGCAGCTTAAACCCCAATGGGCGGGGGGATTACAATGAGCAGTTCTTC.

This chain joins TRBV7-9 and TRBJ1-1, with 7 bases lining up with TRBD1. CDR3 length: 15 amino acids. CDR1 and CDR2 from the germline V gene are SEHNR and FQNEAQ (reference sequence). The V segment lost 2 bases and the J segment 3 bases; nucleotides outside the gene matches: 6. The CDR3 reads CASSLRQGSDTEAFF. In DNA form, the CDR3 reads TGTGCCAGCAGCTTAAGACAGGGTTCGGACACTGAAGCTTTCTTT.

The rearrangement uses TRBV5-8 and TRBJ2-7; 8 bases align to TRBD1. The CDR3 length is 17 residues. The J segment lost 1 base and the V segment lost 1 base, leaving 10 bases of the junction unmatched. Germline assignment: CDR1 SGHTS and CDR2 YDEGEE. Here the CDR3 reads CASSLNPRTGLSYEQYF. DNA of the CDR3: TGTGCCAGCAGCTTGAACCCCAGGACAGGGCTGTCCTACGAGCAGTACTTC.

This clone has a count of ten or more. The rearrangement uses TRBV7-8 and TRBJ1-6; D remains unclear. CDR1 and CDR2 from the germline V gene are SGHVS and FQNEAQ. The CDR3 is made up of 15 amino acids. V gave up 7 bases and J gave up 5 bases, with 15 bases separating them. Here the CDR3 DNA reads TGTGCCAGCAAACCGGGAACTGGGGATAATTCACCCCTCCACTTT. The encoded protein is CASKPGTGDNSPLHF.

DNA for the CDR3: TGCGCCAGCAGACTAGCCGACACCGGGGAGCTGTTTTTT. The encoded protein is CASRLADTGELFF. The J gene is TRBJ2-2, the V gene TRBV10-1, with D possibly being TRBD2 (6 bases). Germline V gene lookup returns CDR1 WNHNN and CDR2 SYGVQD (reference sequence). V was shortened by 6 bases and J by 3 bases, with 8 bases between the two germline ends. This CDR3 contains 13 residues.

J is TRBJ1-2 and V is TRBV6-5, with 7 bases identical to TRBD1. Losses at the gene ends were 2 bases for V and 4 bases for J; bases not matched to a gene: 4. The CDR3 spans 14 residues. The germline gives CDR1 MNHEY, CDR2 SVGAGI. CDR3 loop: CASSYVRDSYGYTF. The CDR3 nucleotides read TGTGCCAGCAGTTACGTCCGGGACAGCTATGGCTACACCTTC.

J is TRBJ2-3 and V is TRBV6-5, with 11 bases aligning to TRBD2. CDR1 and CDR2 (germline): MNHEY, SVGAGI. The CDR3 length is 16 residues. Losses at the gene ends were 2 bases for V and 4 bases for J; bases not matched to a gene: 5. CDR3 loop: CASSYVSGGAPDTQYF. The CDR3, as DNA: TGTGCCAGCAGTTACGTTAGCGGGGGGGCCCCAGATACGCAGTATTTT.

The chain links TRBV19 to TRBJ1-5; 11 bases are shared with TRBD1. J lost 6 bases, V lost 7 bases, and 5 bases had no gene match. This CDR3 has 14 amino acids. CDR1 and CDR2 from the germline V gene are LNHDA and SQIVND (reference sequence). CDR3 protein: CASTGTGGSQPQHF. In nucleotides, the CDR3 is TGTGCCAGTACCGGGACAGGGGGTAGTCAGCCCCAGCATTTT.

The genes are TRBV7-3 and TRBJ2-3; D may be TRBD2 (6 bases). The CDR3 has 17 amino acids. Per the germline V gene, CDR1 is SGHTA and CDR2 is FQGTGA. Trimming shortened V by 1 base and J by 2 bases, and 16 bases separated the two germline ends. The CDR3 nucleotides are TGTGCCAGCAGCTTAAGTCTAGGGGCGGGATCCACAGATACGCAGTATTTT. It translates to CASSLSLGAGSTDTQYF.

The count of this clone is one. The rearrangement links TRBV30 to TRBJ2-1; TRBD2 agrees at 9 bases. V lost 0 bases and J lost 10; bases outside the gene matches: 7. Looked up from germline, CDR1 is GTSNPN and CDR2 is SVGIG (reference sequence). This CDR3 has 14 amino acids. This CDR3 is CAWSVSSGAKEQFF. In DNA form, the CDR3 reads TGTGCCTGGAGTGTATCTAGCGGGGCTAAGGAGCAGTTCTTC.

The CDR3 nucleotides are TGTGCCAGCAGTTCTACAGGGAGTACTAGCACAGATACGCAGTATTTT. Protein sequence: CASSSTGSTSTDTQYF. The V call is TRBV27, the J call TRBJ2-3, with D possibly TRBD1 on 6 matching bases. This CDR3 comprises 16 residues. V was trimmed by 4 bases and J by 0 bases, leaving 14 bases between them. Per germline, CDR1 MNHEY and CDR2 SMNVEV (reference sequence).

V usage is TRBV9 and J usage is TRBJ2-3, with 7 nucleotides matching TRBD1. This CDR3 is built from 15 residues. Germline V gene lookup returns CDR1 SGDLS and CDR2 YYNGEE. V lost 3 bases, J lost 2 bases, and 6 bases stayed unmatched. For the CDR3, the DNA is TGTGCCAGCAGCGCCCAGACAGGGCACACAGATACGCAGTATTTT. It encodes CASSAQTGHTDTQYF.

This chain joins TRBV2 and TRBJ1-1, with 7 positions matching TRBD1. V was pared by 10 bases and J by 4 bases, with 6 bases of the junction left unmatched. The length of the CDR3 is 12 residues. In germline, CDR1 is SNHLY, CDR2 FYNNEI. This chain's CDR3 is CATSTGITEAFF. CDR3 DNA: TGTGCCACCTCGACAGGGATCACTGAAGCTTTCTTT.

This clone was counted a few times. The J gene is TRBJ2-2, the V gene TRBV10-2; TRBD2 matches 12 bases. Germline lookup yields CDR1 WSHSY and CDR2 SAAADI. With V trimmed by 6 bases and J by 6 bases, 8 bases remained unmatched. The CDR3 loop spans 16 amino acids. CDR3 sequence (DNA): TGCGCCAGCAGGGCTAGCGGGGGGGCGTTTTCCGGGGAGCTGTTTTTT. Translating gives CASRASGGAFSGELFF.

This rearrangement joins TRBV5-4 to TRBJ2-1; D unclear. Per the germline V gene, CDR1 is SGHNT and CDR2 is YYREEE (reference sequence). This CDR3 spans 15 amino acids. Trimming stripped 2 bases from V and 6 bases from J, with 15 bases between. The CDR3 here is CASSFGLIDFNEQFF. Here the CDR3 DNA reads TGTGCCAGCAGCTTTGGGTTAATCGACTTCAATGAGCAGTTCTTC.

The sample holds a few counts of this clone. The V gene is TRBV7-8, the J gene TRBJ2-5, with D possibly TRBD1 on 5 matching bases. Germline lookup yields CDR1 SGHVS and CDR2 FQNEAQ. The CDR3 runs to 15 residues. Trimming pared 1 base from V and 4 bases from J, leaving 13 bases between. The CDR3 sequence: CASSLGGAAAETQYF. The CDR3, as DNA: TGTGCCAGCAGCTTAGGGGGCGCAGCAGCAGAGACCCAGTACTTC. The full variable domain, with the rest looked up from reference TRBV7-8 and TRBJ2-5, is GAGVSQSPRYKVAKRGQDVALRCDPISGHVSLFWYQQALGQGPEFLTYFQNEAQLDKSGLPSDRFFAERPEGSVSTLKIQRTQQEDSAVYLCASSLGGAAAETQYFGPGTRLLVL.

The chain recombines TRBV7-9 with TRBJ1-2; TRBD1 agrees at 7 bases. The germline gives CDR1 SEHNR, CDR2 FQNEAQ (reference sequence). V trimming: 7 bases; J trimming: 5 bases; junction bases outside the gene matches: 13. The CDR3 covers 15 residues. The CDR3 reads CASTGPGQTFYGYTF. CDR3 DNA sequence: TGTGCCAGCACTGGCCCGGGACAGACTTTTTATGGCTACACCTTC. The entire variable domain, with the rest obtained from reference TRBV7-9 and TRBJ1-2, is as follows: DTGVSQNPRHKITKRGQNVTFRCDPISEHNRLYWYRQTLGQGPEFLTYFQNEAQLEKSRLLSDRFSAERPKGSFSTLEIQRTEQGDSAMYLCASTGPGQTFYGYTFGSGTRLTVV.

CDR3 sequence reads: CASSGLRDRVNQPQHF. CDR3 DNA: TGTGCCAGCAGTGGGCTACGGGACAGAGTCAATCAGCCCCAGCATTTT. The chain uses TRBV6-1 and TRBJ1-5, with 7 bases aligning to TRBD1. The CDR3 runs to 16 residues. Per the germline V gene, CDR1 is MNHNS and CDR2 is SASEGT. After removal of 4 bases from V and 3 bases from J, the junction contained 9 bases not matched to a gene.